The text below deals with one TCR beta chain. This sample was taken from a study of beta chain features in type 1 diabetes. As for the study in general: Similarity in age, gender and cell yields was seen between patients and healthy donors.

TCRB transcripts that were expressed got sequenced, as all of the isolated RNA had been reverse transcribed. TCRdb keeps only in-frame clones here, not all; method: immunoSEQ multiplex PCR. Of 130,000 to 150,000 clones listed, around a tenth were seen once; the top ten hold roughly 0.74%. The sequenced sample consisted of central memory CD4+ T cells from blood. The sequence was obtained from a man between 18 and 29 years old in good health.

CDR3 sequence: CASSLQASSYEQYF. The CDR3, as DNA: TGCGCCAGCAGCTTGCAGGCCTCCTCCTACGAGCAGTACTTC. The chain is built from TRBV5-1 and TRBJ2-7; D gene unclear. CDR1 and CDR2 (germline): SGHRS, YFSETQ. The V and J ends lost 1 base and 0 bases respectively, with 8 bases between them. The length of the CDR3 is 14 residues.